The 10 T cell receptor beta chains below all came from one sample that was sequenced in a study of CD8 T cells in ankylosing spondylitis. MiXCR was run by TCRdb on the 5' RACE reads, yielding one entry per CDR3 protein. The data contain tens of thousands of distinct CDR3 sequences, 6.2% of them seen just once; the ten biggest clones take up roughly 4.8%. The source material was synovial fluid, either unsorted or a sorted T cell fraction (not recorded which). The receptors here all came from a male donor with ankylosing spondylitis.

In its sample, this clonotype was seen many times. V usage is TRBV4-2 and J usage is TRBJ1-2; D not certain. With 0 bases removed from V and 0 bases from J, the gap between germline ends came to 11 bases. The CDR3 consists of 16 residues. The germline V gene encodes CDR1 LGHNA and CDR2 YNFKEQ. DNA of the CDR3: TGTGCCAGCAGCCAAGATCCGGGCAGGACTAACTATGGCTACACCTTC. Translating it yields CASSQDPGRTNYGYTF.

This clonotype was recorded at least ten times. The rearrangement links TRBV6-1 to TRBJ1-2, with 7 positions matching TRBD1. The CDR3 spans 15 residues. In germline, CDR1 is MNHNS, CDR2 SASEGT. Trimming took 6 bases from V and 4 from J; bases not matched to a gene: 11. The CDR3 DNA is TGTGCCAGCAGGCCCGGGACAGATCGGGGCTATGGCTACACCTTC. As protein: CASRPGTDRGYGYTF.

This chain connects TRBV5-5 to TRBJ2-3, with 10 bases matching TRBD2. The V gene end was trimmed by 10 bases and the J gene end by 4 bases; junction bases not matched to a gene: 12. Per the germline V gene, CDR1 is SGHKS and CDR2 is YYEKEE (reference sequence). The CDR3 covers 15 residues. CDR3 loop: CAQEEREGRADTQYF. The DNA of the CDR3 is TGTGCCCAAGAGGAGCGGGAGGGCCGGGCAGATACGCAGTATTTT.

This rearrangement joins TRBV20-1 to TRBJ2-7; D ambiguous. The V and J ends lost 1 base and 0 bases respectively, with 10 bases between them. This CDR3 has 14 amino acids. CDR1 is DFQATT and CDR2 is SNEGSKA in the germline V gene (reference sequence). The CDR3: CSARGGKSSYEQYF. As DNA, the CDR3 is TGCAGTGCTAGAGGTGGGAAAAGCTCCTACGAGCAGTACTTC.

This sequence joins TRBV20-1 and TRBJ1-6; no definite D call. There are 12 residues in the CDR3. V dropped 0 bases and J dropped 13 bases, with 10 bases sitting between them. Germline values: CDR1 DFQATT, CDR2 SNEGSKA (reference sequence). CDR3 coding DNA: TGCAGTGCTAGAGATGACCCTTCCCCCCTCCACTTT. This codes for CSARDDPSPLHF.

This clonotype turned up a few times. The chain carries TRBV12-3 or TRBV12-4 and TRBJ2-3, with TRBD1 identical over 9 bases. V shed 7 bases and J 3 bases; nucleotides not matched to a gene: 8. There are 15 residues in the CDR3. The CDR3 region is CASTLGTGSTDTQYF. The CDR3 DNA follows: TGTGCCAGCACCCTCGGGACAGGGAGTACAGATACGCAGTATTTT.

Only a few counts were recorded for this clonotype. The chain couples TRBV3-1 to TRBJ2-5, with D perhaps given as TRBD1 or TRBD2 (5 bases each). The CDR3 sequence is 14 residues long. V was cut by 6 bases and J by 4 bases, with 15 bases left in between. CDR1 LGHDT and CDR2 YNNKEL come from the germline V gene (reference sequence). The CDR3 reads CASSGGYSLETQYF. As DNA, the CDR3 is TGTGCCAGCAGTGGGGGATACAGTCTAGAGACCCAGTACTTC.

The sample holds many counts of this clonotype. The rearrangement uses TRBV3-1 and TRBJ2-1; 8 bases line up with TRBD2. The CDR3 is 15 amino acids. CDR1 and CDR2 (germline): LGHDT, YNNKEL (reference sequence). J was trimmed by 7 bases and V by 8 bases; bases with no gene match: 13. The CDR3 loop reads CASSRAGVLGNEQFF. For the CDR3, the DNA is TGTGCCAGCTCCCGAGCGGGAGTATTGGGTAATGAGCAGTTCTTC.

This clonotype was counted at least ten times. This chain connects TRBV7-6 to TRBJ2-2; D may be TRBD2 (5 bases). V dropped 1 base and J dropped 5 bases, with 8 bases sitting between them. From germline, CDR1 is SGHVS and CDR2 FNYEAQ. The CDR3 is 14 residues long. CDR3 protein: CASSLVGMTGELFF. The CDR3 DNA reads TGTGCCAGCAGCTTAGTCGGGATGACCGGGGAGCTGTTTTTT.

The chain joins TRBV5-1 to TRBJ1-3; D not certain. The germline V gene has CDR1 SGHRS and CDR2 YFSETQ. The V end was cut by 1 base, the J end by 1 base, with 9 bases between. The CDR3 is made up of 15 amino acids. This CDR3 is CASSLNGLSGNTIYF. The CDR3 DNA reads TGCGCCAGCAGCTTGAATGGACTGTCTGGAAACACCATATATTTT.